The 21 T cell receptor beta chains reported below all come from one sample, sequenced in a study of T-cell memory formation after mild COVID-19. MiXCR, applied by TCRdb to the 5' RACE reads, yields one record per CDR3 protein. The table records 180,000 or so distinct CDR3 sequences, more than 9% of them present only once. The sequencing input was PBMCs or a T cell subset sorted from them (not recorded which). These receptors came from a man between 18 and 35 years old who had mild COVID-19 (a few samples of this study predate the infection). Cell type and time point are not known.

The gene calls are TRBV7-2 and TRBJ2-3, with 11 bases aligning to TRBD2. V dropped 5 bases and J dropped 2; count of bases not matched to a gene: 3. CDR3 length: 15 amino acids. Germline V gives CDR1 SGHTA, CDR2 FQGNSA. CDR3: CASSASGGNTDTQYF. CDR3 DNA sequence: TGTGCCAGCAGCGCTAGCGGGGGGAACACAGATACGCAGTATTTT.

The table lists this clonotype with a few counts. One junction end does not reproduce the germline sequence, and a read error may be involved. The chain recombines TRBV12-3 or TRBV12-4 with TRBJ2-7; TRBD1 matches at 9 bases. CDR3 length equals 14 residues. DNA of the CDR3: TGTGCCAGCAGTTTGGGTGGCTCTCCCGGACAGGGGAACTTC. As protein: CASSLGGSPGQGNF.

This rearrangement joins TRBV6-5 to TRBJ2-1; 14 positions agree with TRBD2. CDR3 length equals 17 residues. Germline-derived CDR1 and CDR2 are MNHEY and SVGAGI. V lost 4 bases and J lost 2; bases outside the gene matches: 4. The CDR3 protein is CASSSPGLAGAYNEQFF. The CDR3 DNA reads TGTGCCAGCAGTTCGCCGGGACTAGCGGGGGCCTACAATGAGCAGTTCTTC.

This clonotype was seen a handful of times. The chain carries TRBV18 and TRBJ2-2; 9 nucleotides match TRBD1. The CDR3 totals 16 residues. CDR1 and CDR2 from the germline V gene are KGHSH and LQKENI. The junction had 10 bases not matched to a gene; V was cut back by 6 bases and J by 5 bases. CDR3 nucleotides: TGTGCCAGCTCCCCAGGACAGGGGTCCGCAACCGGGGAGCTGTTTTTT. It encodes CASSPGQGSATGELFF.

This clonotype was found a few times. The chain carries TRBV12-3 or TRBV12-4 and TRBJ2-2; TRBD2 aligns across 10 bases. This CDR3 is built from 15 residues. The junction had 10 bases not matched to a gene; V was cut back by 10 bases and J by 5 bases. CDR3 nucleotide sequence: TGTGCCACCTCCCTAGCGGGGGACCTAACCGGGGAGCTGTTTTTT. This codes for CATSLAGDLTGELFF.

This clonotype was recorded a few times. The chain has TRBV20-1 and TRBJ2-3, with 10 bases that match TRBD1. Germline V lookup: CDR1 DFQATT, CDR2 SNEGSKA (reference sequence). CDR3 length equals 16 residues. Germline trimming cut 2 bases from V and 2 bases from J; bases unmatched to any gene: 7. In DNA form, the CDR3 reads TGCAGTGCTAGACCGCGGGACAGGGGAATCACAGATACGCAGTATTTT. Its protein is CSARPRDRGITDTQYF.

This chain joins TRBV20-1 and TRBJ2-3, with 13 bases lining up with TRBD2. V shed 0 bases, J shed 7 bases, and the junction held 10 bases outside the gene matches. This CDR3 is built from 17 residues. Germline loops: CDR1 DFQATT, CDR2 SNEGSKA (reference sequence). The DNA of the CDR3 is TGCAGTGCTAGAGACCCCGGTACTAGCGGGGGGGGAAATACGCAGTATTTT. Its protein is CSARDPGTSGGGNTQYF.

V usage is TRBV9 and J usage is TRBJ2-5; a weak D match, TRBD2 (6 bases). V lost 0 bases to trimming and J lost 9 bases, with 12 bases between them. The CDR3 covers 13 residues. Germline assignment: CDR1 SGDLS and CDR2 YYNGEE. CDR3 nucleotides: TGTGCCAGCAGCGTAGAGGGGACTGGGGCCCAGTACTTC. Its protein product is CASSVEGTGAQYF.

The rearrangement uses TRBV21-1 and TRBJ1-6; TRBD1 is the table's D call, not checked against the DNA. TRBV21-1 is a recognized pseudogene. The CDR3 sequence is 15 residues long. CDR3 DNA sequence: TGTGCCAGCAGCAAAAGACAGGGAGATAATTCACCCCTCCACTTT. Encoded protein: CASSKRQGDNSPLHF.

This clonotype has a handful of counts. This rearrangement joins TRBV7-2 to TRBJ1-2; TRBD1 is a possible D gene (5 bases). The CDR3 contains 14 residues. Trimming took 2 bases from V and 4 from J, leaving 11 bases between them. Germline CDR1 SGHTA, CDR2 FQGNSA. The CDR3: CASSLIQGGYGYTF. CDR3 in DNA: TGTGCCAGCAGCTTAATTCAGGGTGGCTATGGCTACACCTTC.

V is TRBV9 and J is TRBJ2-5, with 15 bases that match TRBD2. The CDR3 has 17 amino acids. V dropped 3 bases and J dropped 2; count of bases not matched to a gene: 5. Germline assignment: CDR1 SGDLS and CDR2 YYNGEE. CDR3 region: CASSGGTSGGFQETQYF. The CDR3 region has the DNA TGTGCCAGCAGCGGCGGGACTAGCGGGGGGTTTCAAGAGACCCAGTACTTC.

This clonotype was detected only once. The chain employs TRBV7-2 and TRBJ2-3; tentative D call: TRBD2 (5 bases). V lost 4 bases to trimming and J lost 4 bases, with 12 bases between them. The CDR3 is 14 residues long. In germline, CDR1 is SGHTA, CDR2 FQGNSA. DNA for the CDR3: TGTGCCAGCAGCTACGGACTGCTGCCAGATACGCAGTATTTT. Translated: CASSYGLLPDTQYF.

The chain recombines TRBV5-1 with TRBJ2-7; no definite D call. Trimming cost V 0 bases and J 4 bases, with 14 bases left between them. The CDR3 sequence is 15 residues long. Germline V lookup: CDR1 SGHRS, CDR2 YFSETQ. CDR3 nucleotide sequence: TGCGCCAGCAGCTTGGGCAGTCGTCAGACTTACGAGCAGTACTTC. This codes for CASSLGSRQTYEQYF.

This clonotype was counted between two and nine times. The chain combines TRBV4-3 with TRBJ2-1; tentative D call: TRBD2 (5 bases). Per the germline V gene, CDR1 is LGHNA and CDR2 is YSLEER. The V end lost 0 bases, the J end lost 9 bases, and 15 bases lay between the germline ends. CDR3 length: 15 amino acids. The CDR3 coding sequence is TGCGCCAGCAGCCAAGATCTCTCCCCCCGGGGTGAGCAGTTCTTC. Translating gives CASSQDLSPRGEQFF.

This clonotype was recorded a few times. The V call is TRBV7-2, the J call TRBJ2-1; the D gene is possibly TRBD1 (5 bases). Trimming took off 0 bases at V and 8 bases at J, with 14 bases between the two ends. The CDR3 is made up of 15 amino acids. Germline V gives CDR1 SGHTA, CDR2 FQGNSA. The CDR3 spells CASSLAALQGYEQFF. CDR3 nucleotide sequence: TGTGCCAGCAGCTTAGCCGCCCTTCAGGGCTATGAGCAGTTCTTC.

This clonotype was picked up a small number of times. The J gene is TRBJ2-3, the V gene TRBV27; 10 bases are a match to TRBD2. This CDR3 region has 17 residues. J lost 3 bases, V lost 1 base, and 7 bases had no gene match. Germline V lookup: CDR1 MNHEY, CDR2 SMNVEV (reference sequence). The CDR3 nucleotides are TGTGCCAGCAGTTTATTGAACCCTAGCGGGGGTACAGATACGCAGTATTTT. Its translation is CASSLLNPSGGTDTQYF.

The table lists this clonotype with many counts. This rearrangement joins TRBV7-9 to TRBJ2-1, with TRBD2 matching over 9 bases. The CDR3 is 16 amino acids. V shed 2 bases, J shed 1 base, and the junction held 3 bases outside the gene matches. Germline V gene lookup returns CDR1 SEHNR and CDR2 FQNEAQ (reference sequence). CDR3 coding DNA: TGTGCCAGCAGCTTATCGCTAGCGGGGTCCTACAATGAGCAGTTCTTC. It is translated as CASSLSLAGSYNEQFF.

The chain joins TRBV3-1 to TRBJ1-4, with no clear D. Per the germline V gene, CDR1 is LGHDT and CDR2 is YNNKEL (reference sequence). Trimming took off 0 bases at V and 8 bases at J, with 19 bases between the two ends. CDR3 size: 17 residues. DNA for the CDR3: TGTGCCAGCAGCCAAGATCCTCGGGCCGCCGGGTCGGAAAAACTGTTTTTT. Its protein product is CASSQDPRAAGSEKLFF.

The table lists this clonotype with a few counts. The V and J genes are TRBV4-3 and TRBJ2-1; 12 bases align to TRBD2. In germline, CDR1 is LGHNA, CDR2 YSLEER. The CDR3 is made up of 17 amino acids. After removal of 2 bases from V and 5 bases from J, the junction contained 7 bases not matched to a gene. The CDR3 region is CASSQLASGGAHNEQFF. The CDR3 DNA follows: TGCGCCAGCAGCCAACTCGCTAGCGGGGGGGCGCACAATGAGCAGTTCTTC.

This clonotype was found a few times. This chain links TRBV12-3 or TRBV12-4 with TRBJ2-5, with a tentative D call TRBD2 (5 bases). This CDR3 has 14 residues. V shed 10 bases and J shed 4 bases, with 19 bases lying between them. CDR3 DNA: TGTGCCACCTCCTCCGGGATAGTGACAGAGACCCAGTACTTC. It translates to CATSSGIVTETQYF.

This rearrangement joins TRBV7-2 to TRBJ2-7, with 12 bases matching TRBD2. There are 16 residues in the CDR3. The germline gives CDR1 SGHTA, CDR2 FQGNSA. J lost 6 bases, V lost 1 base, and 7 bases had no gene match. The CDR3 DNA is TGTGCCAGCAGCTTAGGCGCTACTAGCGGGGGGCCCGAGCAGTACGTC. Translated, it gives CASSLGATSGGPEQYV.